A selection of T cell receptor beta chains follows, all from one sample in a study of shared clonotypes between healthy human individuals. Sequencing was performed with immunoSEQ multiplex PCR; in TCRdb, only in-frame clones are kept and a portion is missing. There are about 450,000 clones in the sample; approximately 79% occur only once, and approximately 12% lies in the top ten. The sample comprised PBMCs. The origin of the receptors is a woman aged 35 to 49 in good health. Some clones in this sample may be carry-over from other donors' samples. Each CDR3 is given with its conserved first and last residue. A D gene is named only where the DNA matches it firmly. Where a row states a size, it is once, few, many or the class of an expanded clone; other rows omit it.

j_call: TRBJ2-7
d_call: -
v_call: TRBV5-1
clone_size: -
cdr3_nt: TGCGCCAGCAGCTTGCCTAGCTCGGGGAACGAGCAGTACTTC
cdr3_aa: CASSLPSSGNEQYF

j_call: TRBJ1-4
d_call: TRBD1
v_call: TRBV16
clone_size: -
cdr3_nt: TGTGCCAGCAGCCAGAACAGGGGCGGTGAAAAACTGTTTTTT
cdr3_aa: CASSQNRGGEKLFF

j_call: TRBJ1-1
d_call: TRBD1
v_call: TRBV5-1
clone_size: -
cdr3_nt: TGCGCCAGCAGCTGGGGACAGGGGGTGAACACTGAAGCTTTCTTT
cdr3_aa: CASSWGQGVNTEAFF

j_call: TRBJ2-2
d_call: -
v_call: TRBV5-1
clone_size: -
cdr3_nt: TGCGCCAGCAGCTTGGGCCAGGTTTTGACATATGCCACCGGGGAGCTGTTTTTT
cdr3_aa: CASSLGQVLTYATGELFF

j_call: TRBJ1-1
d_call: -
v_call: TRBV6-5
clone_size: few
cdr3_nt: TGTGCCAGCAGTTACGGGGAGGGCACTGAAGCTTTCTTT
cdr3_aa: CASSYGEGTEAFF

j_call: TRBJ2-7
d_call: -
v_call: TRBV7-9
clone_size: -
cdr3_nt: TGTGCCAGCAGCCCCCCTACAGGGAACCTCTACGAGCAGTACTTC
cdr3_aa: CASSPPTGNLYEQYF

j_call: TRBJ2-7
d_call: -
v_call: TRBV6-5
clone_size: -
cdr3_nt: TGTGCCAGCAGTCCGGACACTTACGAGCAGTACTTC
cdr3_aa: CASSPDTYEQYF

j_call: TRBJ2-3
d_call: TRBD2
v_call: TRBV4-3
clone_size: -
cdr3_nt: TGCGCCAGCAGCCAAGATGGTCCTAGCGGGAGTTCAGGTACGCAGTATTTT
cdr3_aa: CASSQDGPSGSSGTQYF

j_call: TRBJ1-1
d_call: -
v_call: TRBV19
clone_size: -
cdr3_nt: TGTGCCAGTAGTAAACGGGCCTCGAACACTGAAGCTTTCTTT
cdr3_aa: CASSKRASNTEAFF

j_call: TRBJ1-3
d_call: -
v_call: TRBV5-4
clone_size: -
cdr3_nt: TGTGCCAGCAGCTTGGCGGGTACCCGCCGGGGAAACACCATATATTTT
cdr3_aa: CASSLAGTRRGNTIYF

j_call: TRBJ2-1
d_call: -
v_call: TRBV7-3
clone_size: -
cdr3_nt: TGTGCCAGCAGCTTGTCGAGGACTAACTACAATGAGCAGTTCTTC
cdr3_aa: CASSLSRTNYNEQFF

j_call: TRBJ1-3
d_call: -
v_call: TRBV7-9
clone_size: -
cdr3_nt: TGTGCCAGCAGCTCCTTCAGGGAGGCGGGAAACACCATATATTTT
cdr3_aa: CASSSFREAGNTIYF

j_call: TRBJ1-2
d_call: -
v_call: TRBV6-5
clone_size: few
cdr3_nt: TGTGCCAGCAGCCCGAGTAACTATGGCTACACCTTC
cdr3_aa: CASSPSNYGYTF

j_call: TRBJ2-7
d_call: -
v_call: TRBV6-1
clone_size: medium-sized
cdr3_nt: TGTGCCAGCAGTGAAAGTGTGGGGGCCCCCTACGAGCAGTACTTC
cdr3_aa: CASSESVGAPYEQYF

j_call: TRBJ2-5
d_call: -
v_call: TRBV18
clone_size: -
cdr3_nt: TGTGCCAGCTCACCCACCGGAGAGACCCAGTACTTC
cdr3_aa: CASSPTGETQYF

j_call: TRBJ1-2
d_call: TRBD1
v_call: TRBV18
clone_size: -
cdr3_nt: TGTGCCAGCTCACCCAGGGACAGGGGGAGCGACGGCTACACCTTC
cdr3_aa: CASSPRDRGSDGYTF

j_call: TRBJ2-1
d_call: -
v_call: TRBV18
clone_size: -
cdr3_nt: TGTGCCAGCTCACCACCAGGTACTTATCCCCAGTTCTTC
cdr3_aa: CASSPPGTYPQFF

j_call: TRBJ2-7
d_call: TRBD1
v_call: TRBV18
clone_size: -
cdr3_nt: TGTGCCAGCTCACGACAGGGGGTCGTCTACGAGCAGTACTTC
cdr3_aa: CASSRQGVVYEQYF

j_call: TRBJ1-2
d_call: -
v_call: TRBV7-2
clone_size: -
cdr3_nt: TGTGCCAGCAGCCACCGAAACTCCTATGGCTACACCTTC
cdr3_aa: CASSHRNSYGYTF

j_call: TRBJ1-6
d_call: -
v_call: TRBV28
clone_size: -
cdr3_nt: TGTGCCAGCAGCTCCACCGGGGGCAATTCACCCCTCCACTTT
cdr3_aa: CASSSTGGNSPLHF

j_call: TRBJ2-5
d_call: -
v_call: TRBV7-2
clone_size: -
cdr3_nt: TGTGCCAGCCGGGTAGCAGAGACCCAGTACTTC
cdr3_aa: CASRVAETQYF

j_call: TRBJ2-4
d_call: -
v_call: TRBV5-4
clone_size: -
cdr3_nt: TGTGCCAGCAGCCCGCTCCCCGGGTTGGAAAACATTCAGTACTTC
cdr3_aa: CASSPLPGLENIQYF

j_call: TRBJ2-5
d_call: -
v_call: TRBV11-2
clone_size: -
cdr3_nt: TGTGCCAGCAGCTTAGCGGCAGAAGAGACCCAGTACTTC
cdr3_aa: CASSLAAEETQYF

j_call: TRBJ1-4
d_call: TRBD1
v_call: TRBV28
clone_size: -
cdr3_nt: TGTGCCAGCAGTTTACCTCGGGACAGTGCAACTAATGAAAAACTGTTTTTT
cdr3_aa: CASSLPRDSATNEKLFF

j_call: TRBJ2-2
d_call: -
v_call: TRBV10-3
clone_size: -
cdr3_nt: TGTGCCACAGACAGTTCGAACACCGGGGAGCTGTTTTTT
cdr3_aa: CATDSSNTGELFF

j_call: TRBJ2-5
d_call: -
v_call: TRBV7-3
clone_size: many
cdr3_nt: TGTGCCAGCAGTAAACTACCCCAAGAGACCCAGTACTTC
cdr3_aa: CASSKLPQETQYF

j_call: TRBJ2-1
d_call: -
v_call: TRBV18
clone_size: -
cdr3_nt: TGTGCCAGCTCCGTCGGCGCCCCTCCCTACAATGAGCAGTTCTTC
cdr3_aa: CASSVGAPPYNEQFF

j_call: TRBJ2-7
d_call: -
v_call: TRBV5-6
clone_size: -
cdr3_nt: TGTGCCAGCAGCCGGGACCCTTACGAGCAGTACTTC
cdr3_aa: CASSRDPYEQYF

j_call: TRBJ1-2
d_call: -
v_call: TRBV18
clone_size: -
cdr3_nt: TGTGCCAGCTCACCCCTCGGAGACAAGGGAGATGGCTACACCTTC
cdr3_aa: CASSPLGDKGDGYTF

j_call: TRBJ2-2
d_call: -
v_call: TRBV7-9
clone_size: -
cdr3_nt: TGTGCCAGCAGCTTAGCCGGCGCTACCGGGGGCACCGGGGAGCTGTTTTTT
cdr3_aa: CASSLAGATGGTGELFF

j_call: TRBJ1-5
d_call: TRBD1
v_call: TRBV10-3
clone_size: -
cdr3_nt: TGTGCCATCAGTGACCTAACAGGGGAGGGTCAGCCCCAGCATTTT
cdr3_aa: CAISDLTGEGQPQHF

j_call: TRBJ2-1
d_call: TRBD2
v_call: TRBV4-1
clone_size: once
cdr3_nt: TGCGCCAGCAGCCACGGGACTAGGAGCTCCTACAATGAGCAGTTCTTC
cdr3_aa: CASSHGTRSSYNEQFF

j_call: TRBJ2-3
d_call: -
v_call: TRBV9
clone_size: -
cdr3_nt: TGTGCCAGCAGCGCCGGGACCAGCACAGATACGCAGTATTTT
cdr3_aa: CASSAGTSTDTQYF

j_call: TRBJ2-1
d_call: TRBD2
v_call: TRBV29-1
clone_size: -
cdr3_nt: TGCAGCGGTAGGGTAGCGGGAGAGGGACTTGATGAGCAGTTCTTC
cdr3_aa: CSGRVAGEGLDEQFF

j_call: TRBJ1-5
d_call: TRBD1
v_call: TRBV29-1
clone_size: -
cdr3_nt: TGCAGCGTCACCCTGGGACAGGGTTTGAGTCAGCCCCAGCATTTT
cdr3_aa: CSVTLGQGLSQPQHF

j_call: TRBJ1-2
d_call: -
v_call: TRBV6-5
clone_size: -
cdr3_nt: TGTGCCAGCAGTTACTCTGGGGGGCCCGGTCATGGCTACACCTTC
cdr3_aa: CASSYSGGPGHGYTF

j_call: TRBJ2-1
d_call: TRBD2
v_call: TRBV7-9
clone_size: once
cdr3_nt: TGTGCCAGCAGCTTAGACGGCGGGAGCGGCAATGAGCAGTTCTTC
cdr3_aa: CASSLDGGSGNEQFF

j_call: TRBJ2-2
d_call: TRBD2
v_call: TRBV7-8
clone_size: -
cdr3_nt: TGTGCCAGCACCATAGGGACTAGCGGGTACACCGGGGAGCTGTTTTTT
cdr3_aa: CASTIGTSGYTGELFF

j_call: TRBJ1-6
d_call: -
v_call: TRBV6-5
clone_size: few
cdr3_nt: TGTGCCAGCAGTCGACAGCGGGGGTCACCCCTCCACTTT
cdr3_aa: CASSRQRGSPLHF

j_call: TRBJ1-2
d_call: -
v_call: TRBV18
clone_size: once
cdr3_nt: TGTGCCAGCTCACCCCAAGTAATGGACACGGGGCTCGGCTACACCTTC
cdr3_aa: CASSPQVMDTGLGYTF

j_call: TRBJ1-4
d_call: -
v_call: TRBV5-1
clone_size: -
cdr3_nt: TGCGCCAGCCGGACCGGTCTTGGGGGTCCTGAAAAACTGTTTTTT
cdr3_aa: CASRTGLGGPEKLFF

j_call: TRBJ2-1
d_call: -
v_call: TRBV28
clone_size: -
cdr3_nt: TGTGCCAGCAGTTCGCACAGGGTTTCTCCAAACAATGAGCAGTTCTTC
cdr3_aa: CASSSHRVSPNNEQFF

j_call: TRBJ1-2
d_call: -
v_call: TRBV5-1
clone_size: -
cdr3_nt: TGCGCCAGCAGAGTCTCACCGTCTAACTATGGCTACACCTTC
cdr3_aa: CASRVSPSNYGYTF

j_call: TRBJ2-3
d_call: -
v_call: TRBV6-5
clone_size: few
cdr3_nt: TGTGCCAGCAGTTACGGTTTGCTCCCAGATACGCAGTATTTT
cdr3_aa: CASSYGLLPDTQYF

j_call: TRBJ2-1
d_call: -
v_call: TRBV6-6
clone_size: -
cdr3_nt: TGTGCCAGCAGTTACTTGCAAGATGAGCAGTTCTTC
cdr3_aa: CASSYLQDEQFF

j_call: TRBJ1-2
d_call: -
v_call: TRBV5-4
clone_size: -
cdr3_nt: TGTGCCAGCACCCCCGGTAGGGGGACGGGGTATGGCTACACCTTC
cdr3_aa: CASTPGRGTGYGYTF

j_call: TRBJ1-1
d_call: -
v_call: TRBV14
clone_size: few
cdr3_nt: TGTGCCAGCAGCCAAGATACGAGTCAAGAAGCTTTCTTT
cdr3_aa: CASSQDTSQEAFF

j_call: TRBJ2-1
d_call: -
v_call: TRBV30
clone_size: -
cdr3_nt: TGTGCCTGGCTAAAGGGAGTAGCACTCGATGAGCAGTTCTTC
cdr3_aa: CAWLKGVALDEQFF

j_call: TRBJ2-3
d_call: TRBD2
v_call: TRBV5-4
clone_size: -
cdr3_nt: TGTGCCAGCAGCTTGGTCCGGGGGAGGGCGGGGGATACGCAGTATTTT
cdr3_aa: CASSLVRGRAGDTQYF

j_call: TRBJ1-5
d_call: -
v_call: TRBV28
clone_size: -
cdr3_nt: TGTGCCAGCAGTTTGATCGGGGTTCGGGAACTACGGGGTCAGCCCCAGCATTTT
cdr3_aa: CASSLIGVRELRGQPQHF

j_call: TRBJ2-7
d_call: TRBD2
v_call: TRBV18
clone_size: -
cdr3_nt: TGTGCCAGCTCACCACAGGCTAGCGGAGCGGGCGAGCAGTACTTC
cdr3_aa: CASSPQASGAGEQYF

j_call: TRBJ2-3
d_call: TRBD2
v_call: TRBV2
clone_size: -
cdr3_nt: TGTGCCAGCACTCCGGGACTAGCGGGAACAGATACGCAGTATTTT
cdr3_aa: CASTPGLAGTDTQYF

j_call: TRBJ2-5
d_call: -
v_call: TRBV15
clone_size: -
cdr3_nt: TGTGCCACCAGCAGAGCCGGGCAACAGGCAGAGACCCAGTACTTC
cdr3_aa: CATSRAGQQAETQYF

j_call: TRBJ2-7
d_call: TRBD1
v_call: TRBV7-8
clone_size: -
cdr3_nt: TGTGCCAGCAGCTTGCTAATCGCGTCAGGGGGAGACGAGCAGTACTTC
cdr3_aa: CASSLLIASGGDEQYF

j_call: TRBJ2-2
d_call: -
v_call: TRBV28
clone_size: -
cdr3_nt: TGTGCCAGCCCACTAAGGGGTGTGGAGACCGGGGAGCTGTTTTTT
cdr3_aa: CASPLRGVETGELFF

j_call: TRBJ2-7
d_call: -
v_call: TRBV7-2
clone_size: -
cdr3_nt: TGTGCCAGCACCCTAGGGGGCGGGAACTCCTACGAGCAGTACTTC
cdr3_aa: CASTLGGGNSYEQYF

j_call: TRBJ1-2
d_call: -
v_call: TRBV5-4
clone_size: -
cdr3_nt: TGTGCCAGCAGCTTGGAACAGGGTATGGGCTACACCTTC
cdr3_aa: CASSLEQGMGYTF

j_call: TRBJ1-4
d_call: -
v_call: TRBV9
clone_size: -
cdr3_nt: TGTGCCAGCAGCGGAGGACCTCGTGAGTCTAATGAAAAACTGTTTTTT
cdr3_aa: CASSGGPRESNEKLFF

j_call: TRBJ1-2
d_call: -
v_call: TRBV19
clone_size: -
cdr3_nt: TGTGCCAGTAGTCGCCAGGGAGTTAGCTATGGCTACACCTTC
cdr3_aa: CASSRQGVSYGYTF